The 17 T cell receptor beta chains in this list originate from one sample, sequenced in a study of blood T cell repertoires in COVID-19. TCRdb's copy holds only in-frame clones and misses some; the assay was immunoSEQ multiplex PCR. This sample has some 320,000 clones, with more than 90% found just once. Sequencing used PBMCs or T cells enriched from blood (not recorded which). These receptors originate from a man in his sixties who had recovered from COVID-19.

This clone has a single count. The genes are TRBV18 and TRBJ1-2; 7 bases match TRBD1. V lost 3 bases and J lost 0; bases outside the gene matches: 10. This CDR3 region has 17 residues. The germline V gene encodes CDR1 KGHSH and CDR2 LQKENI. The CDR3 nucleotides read TGTGCCAGCTCACCGAGGCAGGGGGTAGAGGCTAACTATGGCTACACCTTC. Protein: CASSPRQGVEANYGYTF.

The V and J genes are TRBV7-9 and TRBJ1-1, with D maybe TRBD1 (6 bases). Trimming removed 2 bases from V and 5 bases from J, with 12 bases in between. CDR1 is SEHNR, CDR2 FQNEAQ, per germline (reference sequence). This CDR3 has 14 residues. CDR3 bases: TGTGCCAGCAGCTTACAGGGGTCCTATACTGAAGCTTTCTTT. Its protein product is CASSLQGSYTEAFF.

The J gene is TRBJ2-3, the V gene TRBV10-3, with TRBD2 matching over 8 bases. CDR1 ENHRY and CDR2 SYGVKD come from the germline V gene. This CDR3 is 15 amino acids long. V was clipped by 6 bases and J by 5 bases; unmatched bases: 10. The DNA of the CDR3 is TGTGCCATCAGCCCTTACAGGGCGGGGGGAGATACGCAGTATTTT. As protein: CAISPYRAGGDTQYF.

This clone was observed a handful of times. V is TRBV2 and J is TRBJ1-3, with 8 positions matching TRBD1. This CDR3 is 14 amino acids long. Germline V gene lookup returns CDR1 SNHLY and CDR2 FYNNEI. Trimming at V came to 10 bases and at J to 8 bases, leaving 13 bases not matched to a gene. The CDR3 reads CATRRQGIGDTIYF. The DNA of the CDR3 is TGTGCCACACGGCGACAGGGGATAGGGGACACCATATATTTT.

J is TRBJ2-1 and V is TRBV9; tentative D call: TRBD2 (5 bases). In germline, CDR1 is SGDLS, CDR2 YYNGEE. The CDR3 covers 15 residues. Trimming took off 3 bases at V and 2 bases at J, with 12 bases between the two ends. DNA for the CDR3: TGTGCCAGCAGCGGAGGGCCCCCGACCTACAATGAGCAGTTCTTC. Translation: CASSGGPPTYNEQFF.

CDR3 sequence (DNA): TGCGCCAGCAGCTTGGCCGCTCGAGGGCGCGGGAATTCACCCCTCCACTTT. It specifies CASSLAARGRGNSPLHF. The rearrangement uses TRBV5-1 and TRBJ1-6; D is uncertain. From germline, CDR1 is SGHRS and CDR2 YFSETQ. V was cut by 0 bases and J by 7 bases, with 17 bases left in between. This CDR3 is 17 amino acids long.

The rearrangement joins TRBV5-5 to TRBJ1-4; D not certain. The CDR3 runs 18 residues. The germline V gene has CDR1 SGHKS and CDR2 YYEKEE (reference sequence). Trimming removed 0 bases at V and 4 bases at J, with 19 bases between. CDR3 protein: CASSLAGGTPGSNEKLFF. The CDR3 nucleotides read TGTGCCAGCAGCTTGGCAGGTGGCACCCCCGGCAGTAATGAAAAACTGTTTTTT.

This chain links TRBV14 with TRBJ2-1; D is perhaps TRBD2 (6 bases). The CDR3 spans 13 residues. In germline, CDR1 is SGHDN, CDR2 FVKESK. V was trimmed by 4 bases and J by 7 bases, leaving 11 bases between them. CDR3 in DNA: TGTGCCAGCAGCCGGGGTGGGAGGAATGAGCAGTTCTTC. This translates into CASSRGGRNEQFF. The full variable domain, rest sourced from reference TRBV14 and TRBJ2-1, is EAGVTQFPSHSVIEKGQTVTLRCDPISGHDNLYWYRRVMGKEIKFLLHFVKESKQDESGMPNNRFLAERTGGTYSTLKVQPAELEDSGVYFCASSRGGRNEQFFGPGTRLTVL.

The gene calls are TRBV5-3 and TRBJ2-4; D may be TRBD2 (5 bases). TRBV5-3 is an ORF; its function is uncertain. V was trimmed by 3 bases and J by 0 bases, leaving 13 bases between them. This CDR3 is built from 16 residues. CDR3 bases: TGTGCCAGAAGCTACAGAGGGTTGTTAGCCAAAAACATTCAGTACTTC. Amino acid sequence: CARSYRGLLAKNIQYF.

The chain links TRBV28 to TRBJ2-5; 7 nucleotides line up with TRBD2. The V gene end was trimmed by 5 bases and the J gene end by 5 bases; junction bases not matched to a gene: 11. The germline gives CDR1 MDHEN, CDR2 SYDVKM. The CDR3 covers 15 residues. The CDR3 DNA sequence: TGTGCCAGCAGTACCACGAGACTAGCTTGGGAGACCCAGTACTTC. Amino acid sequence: CASSTTRLAWETQYF.

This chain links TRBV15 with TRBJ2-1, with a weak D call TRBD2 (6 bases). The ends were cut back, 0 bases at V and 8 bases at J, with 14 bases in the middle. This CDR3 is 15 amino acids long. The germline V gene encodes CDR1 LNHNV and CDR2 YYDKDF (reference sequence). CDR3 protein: CATSRDGAGTYEQFF. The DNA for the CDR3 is TGTGCCACCAGCAGAGATGGGGCAGGGACTTATGAGCAGTTCTTC.

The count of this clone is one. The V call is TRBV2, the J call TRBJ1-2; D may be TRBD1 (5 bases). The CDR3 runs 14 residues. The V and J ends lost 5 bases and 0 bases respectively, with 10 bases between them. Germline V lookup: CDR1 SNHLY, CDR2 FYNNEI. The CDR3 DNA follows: TGTGCCAGCAGTTTGACAGAGGCTAACTATGGCTACACCTTC. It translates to CASSLTEANYGYTF.

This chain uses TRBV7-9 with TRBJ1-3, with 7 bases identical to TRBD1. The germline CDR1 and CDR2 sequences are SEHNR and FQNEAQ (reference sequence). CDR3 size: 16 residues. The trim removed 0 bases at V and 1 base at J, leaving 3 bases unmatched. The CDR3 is CASSLAGTASGNTIYF. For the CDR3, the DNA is TGTGCCAGCAGCTTAGCGGGGACAGCATCTGGAAACACCATATATTTT. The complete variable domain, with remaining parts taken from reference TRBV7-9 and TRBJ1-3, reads DTGVSQNPRHKITKRGQNVTFRCDPISEHNRLYWYRQTLGQGPEFLTYFQNEAQLEKSRLLSDRFSAERPKGSFSTLEIQRTEQGDSAMYLCASSLAGTASGNTIYFGEGSWLTVV.

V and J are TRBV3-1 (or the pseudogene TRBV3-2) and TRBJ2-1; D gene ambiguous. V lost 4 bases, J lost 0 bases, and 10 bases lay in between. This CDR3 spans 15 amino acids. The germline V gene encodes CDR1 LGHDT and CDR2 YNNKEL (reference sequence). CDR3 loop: CASSRDFSSYNEQFF. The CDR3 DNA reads TGTGCCAGCAGCCGCGACTTCAGCTCCTACAATGAGCAGTTCTTC.

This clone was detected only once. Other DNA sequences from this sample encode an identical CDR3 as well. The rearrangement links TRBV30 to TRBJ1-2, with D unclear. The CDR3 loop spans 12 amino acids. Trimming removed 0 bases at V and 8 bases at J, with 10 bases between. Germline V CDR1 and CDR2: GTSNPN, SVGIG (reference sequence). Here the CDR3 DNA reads TGTGCCTGGAGTGTACCCGGAGGCGGCTACACCTTC. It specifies CAWSVPGGGYTF.

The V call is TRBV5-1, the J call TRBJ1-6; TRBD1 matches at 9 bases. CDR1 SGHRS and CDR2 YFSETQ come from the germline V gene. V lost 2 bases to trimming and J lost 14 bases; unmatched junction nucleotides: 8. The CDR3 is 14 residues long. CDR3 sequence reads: CASSFGDRASSLHF. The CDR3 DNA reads TGCGCCAGCAGCTTTGGGGACAGGGCCTCATCCCTCCACTTT.

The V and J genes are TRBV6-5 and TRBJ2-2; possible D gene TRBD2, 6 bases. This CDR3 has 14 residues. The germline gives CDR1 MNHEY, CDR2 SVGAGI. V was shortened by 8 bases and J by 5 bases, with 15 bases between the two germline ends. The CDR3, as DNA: TGTGCCAGCTACCGCAGCGGGTTGACCGGGGAGCTGTTTTTT. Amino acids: CASYRSGLTGELFF.